The rows below give T cell receptor beta chains drawn from one sample of a study of identical twins. TCRdb redid the calling of the 5' RACE reads with MiXCR, one entry per CDR3 protein. This sample yields around 340,000 distinct CDR3 sequences, of which roughly 9% are seen a single time; 8% to 10% belongs to the top ten. What was sequenced was naive T cells sorted from blood. The receptors shown here come from a woman in her forties or fifties in good health. CDR3s include the opening cysteine and the closing phenylalanine or tryptophan. D genes are given only for firm matches. Size is omitted from some rows. Given values are once, few, many or a class for expanded clones.

v_call	d_call	j_call	clone_size	cdr3_nt	cdr3_aa
TRBV10-3	-	TRBJ2-1	-	TGTGCCATCAGAGCCGGGACTTCCAATGAGCAGTTCTTC	CAIRAGTSNEQFF
TRBV10-3	TRBD2	TRBJ2-1	-	TGTGCCATCAGTGAGTCCGTAGCGGGAGTGAATGAGCAGTTCTTC	CAISESVAGVNEQFF
TRBV20-1	TRBD2	TRBJ2-3	-	TGCAGTGCTAGGCCCCAGCGGGGCCCCACAGATACGCAGTATTTT	CSARPQRGPTDTQYF
TRBV12-3/TRBV12-4	-	TRBJ2-2	few	TGTGCCAGCAGCTACTCCTGGGGCGGGGAGCTGTTTTTT	CASSYSWGGELFF
TRBV5-1	-	TRBJ2-1	many	TGCGCCAGCAGCTTGAGGCTAGGGGGCAATGAGCAGTTCTTC	CASSLRLGGNEQFF
TRBV12-3/TRBV12-4	TRBD1	TRBJ2-3	-	TGTGCCAGCAGCTTGGACAGGGGGCGGCAGTATTTT	CASSLDRGRQYF
TRBV5-1	-	TRBJ1-1	-	TGCGCCAGCAGCTTGGAGGCCAGGGTAAACACTGAAGCTTTCTTT	CASSLEARVNTEAFF
TRBV29-1	TRBD2	TRBJ2-1	-	TGCAGCGTTTGCCCTAGCGGGGGGGCCAATGAGCAGTTCTTC	CSVCPSGGANEQFF
TRBV5-1	-	TRBJ2-3	few	TGCGCCAGCAGCGAGGACAGTCGCACAGATACGCAGTATTTT	CASSEDSRTDTQYF
TRBV3-1	TRBD2	TRBJ2-3	few	TGTGCCAGCAGCACTAGCGGGATGGCCAGTTCTTTT	CASSTSGMASSF
TRBV11-2	-	TRBJ1-2	-	TGTGCCAGCAGCCCGGGGGGTGGCGGGGGACGTGGCTACACCTTC	CASSPGGGGGRGYTF
TRBV19	-	TRBJ2-3	-	TGTGCCGCTAGTAATAAGGGAAGCGATACGCAGTATTTT	CAASNKGSDTQYF
TRBV27	-	TRBJ2-1	few	TGTGCCACCAAGACTACTTACAATGAGCAGTTCTTC	CATKTTYNEQFF
TRBV24-1	TRBD1	TRBJ2-1	many	TGTGCCACCAGTGATACCGGGACAGAGACCTACAATGAGCAGTTCTTC	CATSDTGTETYNEQFF
TRBV6-5	-	TRBJ2-3	-	TGTGCCAGCAGTGCACCTACGTGGGGGATAGATACGCAGTATTTT	CASSAPTWGIDTQYF
TRBV6-5	TRBD2	TRBJ2-5	-	TGTGCCAGCAGTCCCTGGCTAGCGGGGGCGGAGGAGACCCAGTACTTC	CASSPWLAGAEETQYF
TRBV11-2	-	TRBJ2-1	-	TGTGCCAGCAGCTGGGCTAGCGCCCACAATGAGCAGTTCTTC	CASSWASAHNEQFF
TRBV20-1	TRBD2	TRBJ2-5	few	TGCAGTGCTAGAAAGTTAGCGGGAGACCTGACAGAGACCCAGTACTTC	CSARKLAGDLTETQYF
TRBV12-3/TRBV12-4	TRBD1	TRBJ1-3	few	TGTGCCAGCAGCATGACAGGGGGCCGGAACACCATATATTTT	CASSMTGGRNTIYF
TRBV7-8	-	TRBJ1-1	-	TGTGCCAGCAGCTTACAGGGGTCGGGCACTGAAGCTTTCTTT	CASSLQGSGTEAFF
TRBV5-1	-	TRBJ1-5	few	TGCGCCAGCAGCCTTGGGGCAGAAAATCAGCCCCAGCATTTT	CASSLGAENQPQHF
TRBV27	-	TRBJ2-7	few	TGTGCCAGCAGTCCCCTCGGCGTGTCCTACGAGCAGTACTTC	CASSPLGVSYEQYF
TRBV6-5	-	TRBJ1-1	-	TGTGCCAGCAGATACAGTCGGGGGAACACTGAAGCTTTCTTT	CASRYSRGNTEAFF
TRBV29-1	-	TRBJ1-5	few	TGCAGCGTCCGACAGTCAGGGGCTAATCAGCCCCAGCATTTT	CSVRQSGANQPQHF
TRBV20-1	TRBD2	TRBJ2-1	few	TGCAGTGCTAAAAGCCGACTAGCGGGAGACAATGAGCAGTTCTTC	CSAKSRLAGDNEQFF
TRBV4-1	-	TRBJ2-1	many	TGCGCCAGCAGCCAAGATAACCCCGGGGGAGGAGGTGAGCAGTTCTTC	CASSQDNPGGGGEQFF
TRBV6-1	TRBD2	TRBJ2-1	many	TGTGCCAGCAGTCAGGGGGGACTAGCGGGAGCTTCGGGGGACTTC	CASSQGGLAGASGDF
TRBV5-1	-	TRBJ2-7	many	TGCGCCAGCAGCCCTGGTTCGAGCTCCTACGAGCAGTACTTC	CASSPGSSSYEQYF
TRBV29-1	-	TRBJ2-1	few	TGCAGCGTTCCTCGACCCCCAGCAAATGAGCAGTTCTTC	CSVPRPPANEQFF
TRBV7-9	-	TRBJ2-2	-	TGTGCCAGCAGCTCAGGCAGGGCGACCACCGGGGAGCTGTTTTTT	CASSSGRATTGELFF
TRBV20-1	-	TRBJ2-7	many	TGCAGTGCTGTACCGGGACGGGCCTACGAGCAGTACTTC	CSAVPGRAYEQYF
TRBV11-2	TRBD2	TRBJ2-1	-	TGTGCCAGCAGCGCGCCGCCGGGACTAGTTAGGAATGAGCAGTTCTTC	CASSAPPGLVRNEQFF
TRBV15	TRBD1	TRBJ1-4	few	TGTGCCACCACCTACGAGGACAGGGGTGAAAAACTGTTTTTT	CATTYEDRGEKLFF
TRBV19	-	TRBJ2-2	few	TGTGCCAGTAGTACCAAGAGCACCGGGGAGCTGTTTTTT	CASSTKSTGELFF
TRBV5-1	TRBD1	TRBJ2-6	-	TGCGCCAGCGGGCGGACAGGACAGGCCTCTTTTGGGGCCAACGTCCTGACTTTC	CASGRTGQASFGANVLTF
TRBV7-9	TRBD2	TRBJ2-3	few	TGTGCCAGCAGCAGTAGCGGGACTATCACAGATACGCAGTATTTT	CASSSSGTITDTQYF
TRBV9	TRBD2	TRBJ2-1	-	TGTGCCAGCAGCGTAAGTAGCGGGGGATCCTACAATGAGCAGTTCTTC	CASSVSSGGSYNEQFF
TRBV9	-	TRBJ1-6	many	TGTGCCAGCAGCGTCGGGACTCCCCATAATCCCCTCCACTTT	CASSVGTPHNPLHF
TRBV27	-	TRBJ2-2	-	TGTGCCAGCAGTTTATTTAGAGAGGCCGGGGAGCTGTTTTTT	CASSLFREAGELFF
TRBV5-1	TRBD1	TRBJ2-5	few	TGCGCCAGCAGTTCAGACAGGGGCGAGACCCAGTACTTC	CASSSDRGETQYF
TRBV29-1	-	TRBJ2-1	few	TGCAGCGTTGAAGGGGACGACAGAAGTTACAATGAGCAGTTCTTC	CSVEGDDRSYNEQFF
TRBV7-6	-	TRBJ2-1	few	TGTGCCAGCAGTTTCCAAGGGACTGAGCAGTTCTTC	CASSFQGTEQFF